This is a list of T cell receptor beta chains from one sample in a study of blood T cell repertoires in COVID-19. Produced via immunoSEQ multiplex PCR; TCRdb's table is partial and in-frame only. Here the sample spans tens of thousands of clones, roughly 70% being singletons. Sequencing used peripheral blood. Receptor source: a human donor with acute or convalescent COVID-19. The donor label of this sample is uncertain. The CDR3 runs from the conserved cysteine through the conserved F or W. D genes are given only for firm matches. Not all rows give a size; the values are once, few, many and, for expanded clones, a class.

J gene | V gene | clone size | D gene | CDR3 DNA | CDR3 protein
TRBJ2-7 | TRBV29-1 | . | . | TGCAGCGTTGACAGGGCAGGCGAGCAGTACTTC | CSVDRAGEQYF
TRBJ1-5 | TRBV28 | . | . | TGTGCCAGCAGTTCACCCCTAACTGGGGGGACCAATCAGCCCCAGCATTTT | CASSSPLTGGTNQPQHF
TRBJ2-7 | TRBV7-9 | few | TRBD2 | TGTGCCAGCACCAAAGCTAAGCGGGGTAACGAGCAGTACTTC | CASTKAKRGNEQYF
TRBJ2-7 | TRBV5-4 | . | . | TGTGCCAGCAGCTTGGGTGGGCGGAGGACCTCCTACGAGCAGTACTTC | CASSLGGRRTSYEQYF
TRBJ2-3 | TRBV5-1 | . | TRBD1 | TGCGCCAGCAGCCCACCCCAGGGGGCAGATACGCAGTATTTT | CASSPPQGADTQYF
TRBJ1-2 | TRBV10-3 | . | TRBD1 | TGTGCCATACTCTTGACAGGGGTCTCTCCTGGCTACACCTTC | CAILLTGVSPGYTF
TRBJ2-7 | TRBV28 | few | TRBD2 | TGTGCCAGCAATCTTTTGGGAGGGACGTCCTACGAGCAGTACTTC | CASNLLGGTSYEQYF
TRBJ1-5 | TRBV19 | . | . | TGTGCCAGTAGTATAGATCAGGGTAGTCAGCCCCAGCATTTT | CASSIDQGSQPQHF
TRBJ2-3 | TRBV2 | . | . | TGTGCCAGCAGTGTTTCGGGTAAAGATACGCAGTATTTT | CASSVSGKDTQYF
TRBJ1-2 | TRBV2 | . | . | TGTGCCAGCAGTCAGTATGAGGAGAACTATGGCTACACCTTC | CASSQYEENYGYTF
TRBJ2-3 | TRBV19 | . | . | TGTGCCAGTAGTGGTTCCGGGGGGCACACAGATACGCAGTATTTT | CASSGSGGHTDTQYF
TRBJ1-3 | TRBV5-4 | once | TRBD1 | TGTGCCAGCAGCACCGACAGGGCAAACACCATATATTTT | CASSTDRANTIYF
TRBJ1-3 | TRBV5-1 | . | . | TGCGCCAGCAGTTCCTTCTCTGGAAACACCATATATTTT | CASSSFSGNTIYF
TRBJ2-6 | TRBV5-8 | few | . | TGTGCCAGCAGCTTGACGGCTGGGGCCAACGTCCTGACTTTC | CASSLTAGANVLTF
TRBJ1-6 | TRBV28 | . | TRBD1 | TGTGCCAGCAGTGGCCGACAGGGGGCCCATAATTCACCCCTCCACTTT | CASSGRQGAHNSPLHF
TRBJ2-2 | TRBV7-8 | . | . | TGTGCCAGCAGCTTAGGATTAGCCTACGGGGAGCTGTTTTTT | CASSLGLAYGELFF
TRBJ2-3 | TRBV11-1 | once | TRBD2 | TGTGCCAGCAGCTTCCGGACTAGCATTGTGACAGATACGCAGTATTTT | CASSFRTSIVTDTQYF
TRBJ2-4 | TRBV24-1 | . | TRBD1 | TGTGCCACCAGTGAGTCTCGACAGGGTCGGAACATTCAGTACTTC | CATSESRQGRNIQYF
TRBJ2-5 | TRBV3-1/TRBV3-2 | . | TRBD1 | TGTGCCAGCAGCCGGCGGACAGGAGGAAGGGAGACCCAGTACTTC | CASSRRTGGRETQYF
TRBJ2-3 | TRBV23-1 | . | TRBD1 | TGCGCCAGCAGTCAGACAGGGGATACGCAGTATTTT | CASSQTGDTQYF
TRBJ2-1 | TRBV24-1 | . | . | TGTGCCACCAGACAGGGTCCTCATGAGCAGTTCTTC | CATRQGPHEQFF
TRBJ2-3 | TRBV28 | few | . | TGTGCCAGCAGTTTATTTCGCAGGGGTAGCACAGATACGCAGTATTTT | CASSLFRRGSTDTQYF
TRBJ2-1 | TRBV3-1/TRBV3-2 | . | TRBD1 | TGTGCCAGCAGCCAAGATCCAGGGGGCGGGCGCGAGCAGTTCTTC | CASSQDPGGGREQFF
TRBJ2-7 | TRBV18 | . | TRBD2 | TGTGCCAGCTCCCGGGAGGGTAGCGGGGGCTACGAGCAGTACTTC | CASSREGSGGYEQYF
TRBJ2-3 | TRBV19 | . | . | TGTGCCAGTAGTACCAGGGGCCCAGATACGCAGTATTTT | CASSTRGPDTQYF
TRBJ2-1 | TRBV2 | once | . | TGTGCCAGCAGCCTAGTCGATGAGCAGTTCTTC | CASSLVDEQFF
TRBJ2-1 | TRBV2 | . | TRBD2 | TGTGCCAGCACCCGAAGCATTAGCGGGGGTGGGAATGAGCAGTTCTTC | CASTRSISGGGNEQFF
TRBJ1-1 | TRBV5-8 | . | . | TGTGCCAGCCAAAGGAGGATGAACACTGAAGCTTTCTTT | CASQRRMNTEAFF
TRBJ2-1 | TRBV5-1 | . | TRBD2 | TGCGCCAGCAGCAAGACTAGCGGGGGCTCCTACAATGAGCAGTTCTTC | CASSKTSGGSYNEQFF
TRBJ1-1 | TRBV5-4 | . | TRBD1 | TGTGCCAGCAGCCGGAAGGGACAGGGGTACACCGAAGCTTTCTTT | CASSRKGQGYTEAFF
TRBJ1-4 | TRBV7-9 | . | . | TGTGCCAGCAGCCCTAGCCCGGGGGGATATGAAAAACTGTTTTTT | CASSPSPGGYEKLFF
TRBJ1-1 | TRBV3-1/TRBV3-2 | . | . | TGTGCCAGCAGCCAAGTAAAAGGAGGGGCTGAAGCTTTCTTT | CASSQVKGGAEAFF
TRBJ1-1 | TRBV10-3 | . | . | TGTGCCATCAGTGAGTCCTCCAGGACTGAAGCTTTCTTT | CAISESSRTEAFF
TRBJ2-2 | TRBV3-1/TRBV3-2 | . | TRBD1 | TGTGCCAGCAGCCCAACAGAGGGGGCGAGAACCGGGGAGCTGTTTTTT | CASSPTEGARTGELFF
TRBJ2-1 | TRBV28 | . | . | TGTGCCAGCAGTTTGGGGGGTCTTCTCTACAATGAGCAGTTCTTC | CASSLGGLLYNEQFF
TRBJ2-5 | TRBV18 | . | TRBD2 | TGTGCCAGCTCACCAGTGGCGGGGGGTCACCAAGAGACCCAGTACTTC | CASSPVAGGHQETQYF
TRBJ1-2 | TRBV7-9 | . | . | TGTGCCAGCAGCTTGGAGGGTGGCTACACCTTC | CASSLEGGYTF
TRBJ1-2 | TRBV29-1 | . | TRBD1 | TGCAGCGGCGCGACAGGGGCCGGAGCTAACTATGGCTACACCTTC | CSGATGAGANYGYTF
TRBJ1-2 | TRBV6-1 | . | . | TGTGCCAGCAGTGATGTGGGAGAGAGCTATGGCTACACCTTC | CASSDVGESYGYTF
TRBJ2-5 | TRBV18 | . | . | TGTGCCAGCTCAGTCAACAGGGGGGGCCGCCAAGAGACCCAGTACTTC | CASSVNRGGRQETQYF
TRBJ2-4 | TRBV28 | few | TRBD2 | TGTGCCAGCACCACCGGACTAGCGGGACTAGCCAAAAACATTCAGTACTTC | CASTTGLAGLAKNIQYF
TRBJ2-7 | TRBV2 | . | TRBD2 | TGTGCCAGCAGTAGAGCGGGAGGGTCGTACGAGCAGTACTTC | CASSRAGGSYEQYF
TRBJ1-6 | TRBV6-5 | . | TRBD1 | TGTGCCAGCAGTCCGGGACAGGGGGCCTCACCCCTCCACTTT | CASSPGQGASPLHF
TRBJ2-3 | TRBV6-5 | . | . | TGTGCCAGCAGCACCGGGACACTCAGCACAGATACGCAGTATTTT | CASSTGTLSTDTQYF
TRBJ1-1 | TRBV6-2/TRBV6-3 | few | TRBD1 | TGTGCCAGCAGTTACACCCGAACCTGGGACAGGGGTAGGAACACTGAAGCTTTCTTT | CASSYTRTWDRGRNTEAFF
TRBJ2-1 | TRBV9 | . | . | TGTGCCAGCAGCGGGGAGAACTGGGAGCAGTTCTTC | CASSGENWEQFF
TRBJ1-2 | TRBV24-1 | . | TRBD1 | TGTGCCACCAGTGTCCTAGGGGGGACAGGGGACTATGGCTACACCTTC | CATSVLGGTGDYGYTF
TRBJ2-5 | TRBV10-1 | . | TRBD1 | TGCGCCAGCAGCCCCGGGACAGGGCAAGAGACCCAGTACTTC | CASSPGTGQETQYF
TRBJ1-2 | TRBV2 | . | . | TGTGCCAGCAGTGGTAGCCTCACGCCGGGCTACACCTTC | CASSGSLTPGYTF
TRBJ1-1 | TRBV3-1/TRBV3-2 | . | . | TGTGCCAGCAGCCACAGGGGAAACACTGAAGCTTTCTTT | CASSHRGNTEAFF
TRBJ2-1 | TRBV5-6 | . | TRBD2 | TGTGCCAGCAGCTTGGTGGGACTAGCGGGAGGGCCTAGGAATGAGCAGTTCTTC | CASSLVGLAGGPRNEQFF
TRBJ2-1 | TRBV7-3 | . | TRBD2 | TGTGCCAGCAGCTTACTAGCGGGAGGGAGTGAGCAGTTCTTC | CASSLLAGGSEQFF
TRBJ2-7 | TRBV3-1/TRBV3-2 | . | . | TGTGCCAGCAGCCAAGTTCAGGGAGGCGAGCAGTACTTC | CASSQVQGGEQYF
TRBJ2-7 | TRBV6-5 | . | TRBD2 | TGTGCCATCTTAGCGGGAGGGCCTCGGGAGCAGTACTTC | CAILAGGPREQYF
TRBJ2-3 | TRBV5-1 | . | TRBD2 | TGCGCCAGCAGCCCCCGGGGGGGTCCGACAGATACGCAGTATTTT | CASSPRGGPTDTQYF
TRBJ1-5 | TRBV5-1 | . | . | TGCGCCAGCAGCTTAGACACAGGGAGCAATCAGCCCCAGCATTTT | CASSLDTGSNQPQHF
TRBJ2-3 | TRBV6-2/TRBV6-3 | . | TRBD2 | TGTGCCAGCAGTTACTGGGTCGGGCGGGAGGATACGCAGTATTTT | CASSYWVGREDTQYF
TRBJ1-2 | TRBV9 | . | . | TGTGCCAGCAGCGTAGGTTTAGGGGACTATGGCTACACCTTC | CASSVGLGDYGYTF
TRBJ2-3 | TRBV19 | . | . | TGTGCCAGTAGTACAACAGGGATGGGTACGCAGTATTTT | CASSTTGMGTQYF
TRBJ1-5 | TRBV2 | . | . | TGTGCCAGCAGTGAAGCGGGGCGGGGGGAGCTTAGGCATTTT | CASSEAGRGELRHF